The clone carrying this T cell receptor beta chain is a singleton in its sample. No antigen is known for it. This specimen comes from a study of cytomegalovirus exposure and HLA in healthy donors. 13 Jbeta primers and 60 Vbeta primers were used for the PCR. Here immunoSEQ multiplex PCR was the method, and the copy in TCRdb shows in-frame clones only, minus some. The sample contains 140,000 to 150,000 clones, roughly four fifths of which appear only once. Overall study findings and caveats: Analysis was carried out at a later point, and it linked a missense DCLRE1C variant to TCR beta V- and J-gene trimming. The later analysis indicated that the majority of CMV-associated TCR beta chains appeared HLA-restricted. Later analysis identified around 15,000 TCR beta sequences associated with HLA alleles, using a false discovery rate threshold of 0.05.

Each donor was nominally healthy when sampled (though unrecorded immune exposures were likely). The sequencing sample was made of PBMCs. This TCR came from a middle-aged man in good health and CMV-seropositive.

The CDR3 loop is CASQGLGSPLHF. Written as DNA, the CDR3 is TGTGCCAGCCAGGGGTTGGGTTCACCCCTCCACTTT. This chain connects TRBV2 to TRBJ1-6, with a weak D call TRBD1 (6 bases). The germline V gene encodes CDR1 SNHLY and CDR2 FYNNEI. V shed 8 bases and J shed 9 bases, with 11 bases lying between them. This CDR3 spans 12 amino acids.